This T cell receptor beta chain was recorded in a study of identical twins. Study observations and caveats: For cord blood, abundant beta clonotypes had fewer insertions, unlike memory repertoires, which showed none.

This CDR3 has 14 residues. Trimming pared 10 bases from V and 1 base from J, leaving 15 bases between. The germline V gene has CDR1 ENHRY and CDR2 SYGVKD. This clonotype was counted ten times or more. What it recognizes is unknown. TCRdb ran MiXCR on the 5' RACE reads and lists one entry per CDR3 protein. The sample has roughly 490,000 distinct CDR3 sequences, 14% seen once. This same sample was also taken into another study, of yellow fever vaccine responses in identical twins.

Input material: CD4+ T cells sorted from blood. The V call is TRBV10-3, the J call TRBJ2-3; D unclear. The receptor was derived from a woman aged 18-29 years in good health. CDR3 in amino acids: CATSTPGGTDTQYF. CDR3 DNA: TGTGCCACTTCGACCCCAGGTGGCACAGATACGCAGTATTTT.